The following is a TCR beta chain sequence with its context. The sample comes from a study of blood T cell repertoires in COVID-19. Study at large: PBMCs, B-cell-depleted T cells, or T cells provided the cDNA or gDNA that made up the material.

Profiling relied on immunoSEQ multiplex PCR, and the TCRdb table lists in-frame clones only, not all of them. The data show under 200,000 clones, with 80% to 90% seen just once and roughly 2.5% held by the top ten. CDR1 and CDR2 (germline): LNHDA, SQIVND (reference sequence). CDR3 length: 13 amino acids. With V trimmed by 5 bases and J by 6 bases, 5 bases remained unmatched. This clonotype originated in a middle-aged man with active or convalescent COVID-19. The chain joins TRBV19 to TRBJ2-3; TRBD2 matches at 7 bases. The sequenced sample consisted of peripheral blood. For the CDR3, the DNA is TGTGCCAGTAGTTTGGCTAGCGGCGATACGCAGTATTTT. Its translation is CASSLASGDTQYF.